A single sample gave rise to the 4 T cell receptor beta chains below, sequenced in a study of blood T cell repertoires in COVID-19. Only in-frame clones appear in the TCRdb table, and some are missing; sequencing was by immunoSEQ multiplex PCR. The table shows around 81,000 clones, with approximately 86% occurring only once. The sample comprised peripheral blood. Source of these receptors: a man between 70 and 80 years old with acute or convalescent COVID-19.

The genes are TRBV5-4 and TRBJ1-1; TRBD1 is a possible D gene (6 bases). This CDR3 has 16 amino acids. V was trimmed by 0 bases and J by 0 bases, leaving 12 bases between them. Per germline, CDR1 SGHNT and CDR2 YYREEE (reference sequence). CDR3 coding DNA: TGTGCCAGCAGCTTGGGGGGGCCAGGGGTGAACACTGAAGCTTTCTTT. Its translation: CASSLGGPGVNTEAFF.

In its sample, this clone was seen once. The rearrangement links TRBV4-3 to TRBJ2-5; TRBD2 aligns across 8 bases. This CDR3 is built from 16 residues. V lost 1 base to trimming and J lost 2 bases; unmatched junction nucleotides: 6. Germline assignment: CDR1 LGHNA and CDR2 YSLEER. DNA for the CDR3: TGCGCCAGCAGCCAAGTCGCGCGGGGGGCTCAAGAGACCCAGTACTTC. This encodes CASSQVARGAQETQYF.

Written as DNA, the CDR3 is TGTGCCAGCAGCCAAGATCGTTTATCCTACAATGAGCAGTTCTTC. As protein: CASSQDRLSYNEQFF. The chain uses TRBV3-1 (or the pseudogene TRBV3-2) and TRBJ2-1, with D hard to call. The germline CDR1 and CDR2 sequences are LGHDT and YNNKEL (reference sequence). This CDR3 region has 15 residues. V was clipped by 0 bases and J by 1 base, with 7 bases between them.

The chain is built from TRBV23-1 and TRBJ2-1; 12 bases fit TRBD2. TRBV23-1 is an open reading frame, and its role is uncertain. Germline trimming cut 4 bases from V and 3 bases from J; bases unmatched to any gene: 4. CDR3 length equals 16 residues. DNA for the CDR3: TGCGCCAGCAGTCCCCTAGCGGGAGGGATCTACAATGAGCAGTTCTTC. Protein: CASSPLAGGIYNEQFF.